Sequencing of this TCR beta chain was carried out in a study of blood T cell repertoires in COVID-19 (dated by TCRdb to 2018 to 2020). Describing the broader study: The collaborator samples originated in the United States, Italy and Spain and spanned the acute and convalescent phases of COVID-19. A de-identified subject ID, COVID-19 status, age in years and sex were almost always included in the sample metadata. A freely available public database, intended as a resource for researchers studying the immune response to SARS-CoV-2, is where the repertoires were released. The samples were drawn from two sources: the first 160 participants of the ongoing ImmuneRACE study, and 1,200 or so subjects contributed by 6 global collaborators. Deeply sampled blood TCRbeta repertoires from subjects exposed to, actively infected with, or recovered from COVID-19 were included in the dataset. HLA class I and class II types, where available, came from metadata supplied by the sample provider rather than from assay-based typing. The material from the prospective study consisted of cDNA or gDNA derived from T cells, B-cell-depleted T cells, or PBMCs. Beyond this particular receptor, the publication reports: Clinical and demographic metadata were provided uncurated, with the amount varying by source and participant.

With respect to this clone: The specificity of this receptor is unknown. Nothing much larger sits one base from this clone, and base qualities are not available.

TCRbeta CDR3 regions were amplified from genomic DNA using the immunoSEQ Assay, a bias-controlled multiplex PCR. The paper's data handling went like this. Nucleated cell counts per sample were estimated from amplification of reference gene primers within the assay. Sequence reads were collapsed and filtered to measure the absolute abundance of every unique TCRbeta CDR3 rearrangement. For each sample, productive Simpson clonality was calculated as the square root of Simpson's diversity index across productive rearrangements. Not all clones reach the TCRdb copy of this immuneACCESS table, which keeps in-frame sequences only. Checked studies attribute under half of the gap to unresolved V genes and leave the rest unexplained. V, J and clone size are those of that table, while D and trimming were read from the DNA. The sample table holds approximately 220,000 clones, of which 83% were seen once. 2.5% to 3% of the sample is held by the ten biggest clonotypes.

Collaborating institutions collected whole blood in K2EDTA tubes following their own protocols. For TCRbeta analysis, collaborators shipped samples as frozen whole blood, isolated PBMCs, or DNA extracted from either of those sample types. The junction shows trimming of 4 bases on V and 9 bases on J, and the gene matches do not reach 8 bases of it. Its CDR3 holds 15 amino acids, cysteine through phenylalanine. Only the CDR3 DNA stays, 45 bases, in frame from base 1. Via the germline V gene, CDR1 is SGHAT and CDR2 FQNNGV. The sample consisted of peripheral blood. This receptor was identified in a woman aged 35 to 49 with active or convalescent COVID-19. The rearranged segments are TRBV11-2 and TRBJ2-1, and 11 junctional nucleotides match TRBD2. The DNA sequence is as follows: TGTGCCAGCAGCTCCCGAGAAACTAGCGGGGGTGAGCAGTTCTTC. Its protein is CASSSRETSGGEQFF.